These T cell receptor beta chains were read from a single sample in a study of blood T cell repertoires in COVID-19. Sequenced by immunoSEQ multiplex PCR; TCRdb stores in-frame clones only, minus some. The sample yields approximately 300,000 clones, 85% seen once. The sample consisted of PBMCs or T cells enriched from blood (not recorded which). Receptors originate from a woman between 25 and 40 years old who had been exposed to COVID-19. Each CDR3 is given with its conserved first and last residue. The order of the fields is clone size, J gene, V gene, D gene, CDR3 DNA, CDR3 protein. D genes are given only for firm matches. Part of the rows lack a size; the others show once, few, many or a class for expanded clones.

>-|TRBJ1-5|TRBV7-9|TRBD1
TGTGCCAGCAGCTTATCTGGGACAGGGAGCAATCAGCCCCAGCATTTT
CASSLSGTGSNQPQHF
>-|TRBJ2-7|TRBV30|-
TGTGCCTGGAGTGTACCGTCTTGGGCGGGCATCTACGAGCAGTACTTC
CAWSVPSWAGIYEQYF
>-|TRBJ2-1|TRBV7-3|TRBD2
TGTGCCAGCGGAACTAGCGGGGGCTCCTACAATGAGCAGTTCTTC
CASGTSGGSYNEQFF
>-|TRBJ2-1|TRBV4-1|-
TGCGCCAGCAGCCAGATGGCGGGAAGGAATGAGCAGTTCTTC
CASSQMAGRNEQFF
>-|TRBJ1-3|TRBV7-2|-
TGTGCCAGCAGCTTTCAAGGAGGGCCTGGAAACACCATATATTTT
CASSFQGGPGNTIYF
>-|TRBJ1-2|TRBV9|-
TGTGCCAGCAGCGTAGATGGGGGCAAAAACTATGGCTACACCTTC
CASSVDGGKNYGYTF
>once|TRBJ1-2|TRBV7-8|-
TGTGCCAGCAGTCGAAGACGGGGATCCTATGGCTACACCTTC
CASSRRRGSYGYTF
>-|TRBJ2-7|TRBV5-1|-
TGCGCCAGCAGCTTGGCCGTCAGGGGCCACGAGCAGTACTTC
CASSLAVRGHEQYF
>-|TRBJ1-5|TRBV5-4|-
TGTGCCAGCAGCTTGGATACCGGGAGCAATCAGCCCCAGCATTTT
CASSLDTGSNQPQHF
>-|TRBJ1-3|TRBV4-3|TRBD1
TGCGCCAGCAGCCAAACACAGGGGAATAATGGAAACACCATATATTTT
CASSQTQGNNGNTIYF
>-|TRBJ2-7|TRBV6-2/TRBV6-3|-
TGTGCCAGCAGTCCAAGGGGGGGCGTATCCTTCTACGAGCAGTACTTC
CASSPRGGVSFYEQYF
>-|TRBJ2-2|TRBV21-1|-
TGTGCCAGCAGCACCGTTCGGGAGCTGTTTTTT
CASSTVRELFF
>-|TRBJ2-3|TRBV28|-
TGTGCCAGCAGCAACCCTGGGACACCAGATACGCAGTATTTT
CASSNPGTPDTQYF
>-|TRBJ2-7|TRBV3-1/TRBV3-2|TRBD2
TGTGCCAGCAGCCAAAGATCGACCGGGACTATCTACGAGCAGTACTTC
CASSQRSTGTIYEQYF
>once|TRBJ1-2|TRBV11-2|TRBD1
TGTGCCAGCAGCTTAACAGCGGGACAGGGTAATAACTATGGCTACACCTTC
CASSLTAGQGNNYGYTF
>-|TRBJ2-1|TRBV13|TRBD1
TGTGCCAGCAGTACAGGACAGGGATACAATGAGCAGTTCTTC
CASSTGQGYNEQFF
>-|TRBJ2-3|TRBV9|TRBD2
TGTGCCAGCAGCCTAGACCCTAGCGGGGATACGCAGTATTTT
CASSLDPSGDTQYF
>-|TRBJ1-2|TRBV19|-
TGTGCCAGTAGAGAACCAGGGGAAATTAACTATGGCTACACCTTC
CASREPGEINYGYTF
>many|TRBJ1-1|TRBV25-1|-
TGTGCCAGCAGGCGGACATCCAACACTGAAGCTTTCTTT
CASRRTSNTEAFF
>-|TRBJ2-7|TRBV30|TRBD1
TGTGCCTGGAGTCCCCCCGGGACAGTTGGGATCTACGAGCAGTACTTC
CAWSPPGTVGIYEQYF
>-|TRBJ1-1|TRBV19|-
TGTGCCAGTAAGACAGACCGCTCTTGGAGCACTGAAGCTTTCTTT
CASKTDRSWSTEAFF
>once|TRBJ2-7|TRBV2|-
TGTGCCACCCGCGGGACGGCTTCCTACGAGCAGTACTTC
CATRGTASYEQYF